Listed below are T cell receptor beta chains from one sample, sequenced in a study of cytomegalovirus exposure and HLA in healthy donors. The assay was immunoSEQ multiplex PCR, and TCRdb's table has in-frame clones only and misses some. This sample's clone table lists 130,000 or so clones. Sequenced input: PBMCs. Receptor source: a woman aged 60-75 years in good health and CMV-seronegative. CDR3s include the opening cysteine and the closing phenylalanine or tryptophan. Each record gives: V gene, J gene, D gene, CDR3 DNA, CDR3 protein. The D gene is left open where the match is weak.

>TRBV27|TRBJ2-1|NA
TGTGCCAGCAGCCAATTCGGTGGTTCGGCAGGCAATGAGCAGTTCTTC
CASSQFGGSAGNEQFF
>TRBV28|TRBJ2-3|TRBD2
TGTGCCAGCAGTACCCTAGCGGGAGGCACAGATACGCAGTATTTT
CASSTLAGGTDTQYF
>TRBV28|TRBJ1-4|NA
TGTGCCAGCACCTCGGAGGGCGGGACGGGGAATGAAAAACTGTTTTTT
CASTSEGGTGNEKLFF
>TRBV28|TRBJ1-1|NA
TGTGCCAGCAGTTTGGGAGAGAACACTGAAGCTTTCTTT
CASSLGENTEAFF
>TRBV7-8|TRBJ2-7|NA
TGTGCCAGCAGCTTAGTGGGTACTAGTGGTTACGAGCAGTACTTC
CASSLVGTSGYEQYF
>TRBV29-1|TRBJ2-2|TRBD2
TGCAGCGCCGGACTAGCGAACACCGGGGAGCTGTTTTTT
CSAGLANTGELFF
>TRBV19|TRBJ2-2|TRBD2
TGTGCCAGTAGTCCACGACTAGCGGGAGTATACGGGGAGCTGTTTTTT
CASSPRLAGVYGELFF
>TRBV28|TRBJ2-2|TRBD2
TGTGCCAGCACCCTTTCTGGGGGGGCCGGGGAGCTGTTTTTT
CASTLSGGAGELFF
>TRBV28|TRBJ1-1|NA
TGTGCCACCCTACTGAACACTGAAGCTTTCTTT
CATLLNTEAFF
>TRBV5-1|TRBJ1-2|NA
TGCGCCAGCAGCCCTTCGGACGGGAGCTATGGCTACACCTTC
CASSPSDGSYGYTF
>TRBV29-1|TRBJ2-6|NA
TGCAGCGTTGAAAGGGGCTCTGGGGCCAACGTCCTGACTTTC
CSVERGSGANVLTF
>TRBV6-1|TRBJ1-2|NA
TGTGCCAGCACTGAATGGCGTTTGGCGGGCTATGGCTACACCTTC
CASTEWRLAGYGYTF
>TRBV9|TRBJ2-7|TRBD2
TGTGCCAGCAGCGTAGAGACCGGGGGGGCTTACGAGCAGTACTTC
CASSVETGGAYEQYF
>TRBV28|TRBJ1-1|NA
TGTGCCAGCAGTTTGGCGGGTATGAACACTGAAGCTTTCTTT
CASSLAGMNTEAFF
>TRBV9|TRBJ2-5|TRBD2
TGTGCCAGCGGGGGAGGGTCCAATTCACAAGAGACCCAGTACTTC
CASGGGSNSQETQYF
>TRBV28|TRBJ2-7|TRBD1
TGTGCCAGCACCACTACCGGGACAGGGGGCTTTTACGAGCAGTACTTC
CASTTTGTGGFYEQYF
>TRBV28|TRBJ2-7|TRBD1
TGTGCCAGCAGTTTGGGACAGACCTACGAGCAGTACTTC
CASSLGQTYEQYF
>TRBV29-1|TRBJ1-1|NA
TGCAGCGTTCGCCAGATGAACACTGAAGCTTTCTTT
CSVRQMNTEAFF
>TRBV5-1|TRBJ1-1|TRBD1
TGCGCCAGCAGTTTAACCCCGACAGGGGTGAACACTGAAGCTTTCTTT
CASSLTPTGVNTEAFF
>TRBV6-5|TRBJ2-7|NA
TGTGCCAGCAGCCCGGGGAGGATCTCCTACGAGCAGTACTTC
CASSPGRISYEQYF
>TRBV18|TRBJ2-6|NA
TGTGCCAGCTCACCACCTTATGGGGCCAACGTCCTGACTTTC
CASSPPYGANVLTF
>TRBV7-8|TRBJ2-7|NA
TGTGCCAGCAGCCCAGGACATCGCGAGCAGTACTTC
CASSPGHREQYF
>TRBV11-3|TRBJ2-1|TRBD2
TGTGCCAGCAGCCCAACTAGCGGGAGGGCCTTCGAGCAGTTCTTC
CASSPTSGRAFEQFF
>TRBV5-5|TRBJ2-7|NA
TGTGCCAGCAGCCCAGGGGGGACCTACGAGCAGTACTTC
CASSPGGTYEQYF
>TRBV28|TRBJ2-7|NA
TGTGCCAGCGCGGGACTCAACGAGCAGTACTTC
CASAGLNEQYF
>TRBV11-2|TRBJ2-1|TRBD2
TGTGCCAGCAGCCCAGGGGGGACTAGCATCAATGAGCAGTTCTTC
CASSPGGTSINEQFF
>TRBV6-5|TRBJ1-1|NA
TGTGCCAGCAGTTACTCGCCGGACATGAACACTGAAGCTTTCTTT
CASSYSPDMNTEAFF
>TRBV19|TRBJ2-5|NA
TGTGCCAGCAGAGGAGGGAACGGGGAGACCCAGTACTTC
CASRGGNGETQYF
>TRBV11-2|TRBJ2-7|NA
TGTGCCAGCAGGCTCTCGTCGGGGGGCTACTCCTACGAGCAGTACTTC
CASRLSSGGYSYEQYF
>TRBV7-8|TRBJ1-1|NA
TGTGCCAGCAGCTTAGGGGGGGGAATGAACACTGAAGCTTTCTTT
CASSLGGGMNTEAFF
>TRBV4-1|TRBJ1-5|TRBD1
TGCGCCAGCAGCCAGTGGACAGGTTCAAGTCAGCCCCAGCATTTT
CASSQWTGSSQPQHF
>TRBV19|TRBJ2-3|NA
TGTGCCAGTAGTATAGTGCAGTTTGATACGCAGTATTTT
CASSIVQFDTQYF
>TRBV7-2|TRBJ2-7|NA
TGTGCCAGCAGCTTACTCGCGAATTACGAGCAGTACTTC
CASSLLANYEQYF
>TRBV6-6|TRBJ1-6|NA
TGTGCCAGCAGTCCGACAGTGTATAATTCACCCCTCCACTTT
CASSPTVYNSPLHF
>TRBV28|TRBJ2-7|NA
TGTGCCAGCAGTTTAACAGGGACGGGCTACGAGCAGTACTTC
CASSLTGTGYEQYF
>TRBV7-9|TRBJ2-5|TRBD2
TGTGCCAGCAGCGTTCTAACTAGCGACCAAGAGACCCAGTACTTC
CASSVLTSDQETQYF
>TRBV6-1|TRBJ1-5|TRBD1
TGTGCCAGCACTGACAGGGTCGATCAGCCCCAGCATTTT
CASTDRVDQPQHF
>TRBV18|TRBJ1-2|TRBD1
TGTGCCAGCTCACCTTCGGGACAGGGTTACTATGGCTACACCTTC
CASSPSGQGYYGYTF
>TRBV5-3|TRBJ1-5|NA
TGTGCCAGAAGCTCCCGAGGTCCTCAGCCCCAGCATTTT
CARSSRGPQPQHF
>TRBV5-1|TRBJ2-1|TRBD2
TGCGCCAGCAGCCCGGAGTGGCGGGGGGATTACAATGAGCAGTTCTTC
CASSPEWRGDYNEQFF
>TRBV29-1|TRBJ2-3|NA
TGCAGCGTTGAAGAGCGGAGCACAGATACGCAGTATTTT
CSVEERSTDTQYF